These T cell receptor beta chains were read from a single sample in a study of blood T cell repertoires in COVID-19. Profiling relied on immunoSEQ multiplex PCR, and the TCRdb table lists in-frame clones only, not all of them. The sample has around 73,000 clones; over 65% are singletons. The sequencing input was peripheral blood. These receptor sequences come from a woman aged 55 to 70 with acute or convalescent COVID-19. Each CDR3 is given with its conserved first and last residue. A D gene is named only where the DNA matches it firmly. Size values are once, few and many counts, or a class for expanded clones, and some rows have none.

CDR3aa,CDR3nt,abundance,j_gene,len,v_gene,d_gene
CASSFAGNSYNEQFF,TGCGCCAGCAGCTTTGCGGGGAACTCCTACAATGAGCAGTTCTTC,NA,TRBJ2-1,15,TRBV5-1,NA
CASSQDRVGNEQYF,TGTGCCAGCTCCCAGGACAGGGTGGGTAACGAGCAGTACTTC,NA,TRBJ2-7,14,TRBV18,TRBD1
CASQLTGYGYTF,TGTGCCAGCCAACTGACAGGATATGGCTACACCTTC,NA,TRBJ1-2,12,TRBV18,NA
CASRQRGAGNTIYF,TGTGCCAGCCGACAGCGGGGCGCTGGAAACACCATATATTTT,NA,TRBJ1-3,14,TRBV14,NA
CASSLEGGLTEAFF,TGCGCCAGCAGCTTGGAGGGGGGGCTCACTGAAGCTTTCTTT,NA,TRBJ1-1,14,TRBV5-1,NA
CASRSGQVGHYGYTF,TGTGCCAGCAGGTCGGGACAGGTGGGACACTATGGCTACACCTTC,NA,TRBJ1-2,15,TRBV11-2,TRBD1
CASSKRLPFPSDNEQFF,TGTGCCAGCAGCAAGCGCCTCCCATTTCCATCCGACAATGAGCAGTTCTTC,NA,TRBJ2-1,17,TRBV3-1/TRBV3-2,NA
CASSLVPTGNEQFF,TGTGCCAGCAGCTTGGTGCCGACCGGGAACGAGCAGTTCTTC,NA,TRBJ2-1,14,TRBV5-6,NA
CASSDQGEGYTF,TGTGCCAGCAGTGACCAGGGCGAAGGCTACACCTTC,NA,TRBJ1-2,12,TRBV6-4,NA
CASSQVSGGAADTQYF,TGCGCCAGCAGCCAAGTAAGCGGGGGGGCTGCAGATACGCAGTATTTT,few,TRBJ2-3,16,TRBV4-1,TRBD2
CATSTSGYNEQFF,TGTGCCACTTCGACTAGCGGCTACAATGAGCAGTTCTTC,NA,TRBJ2-1,13,TRBV12-3/TRBV12-4,TRBD2
CASSYSGTGSVHTF,TGTGCCAGCAGTTACTCCGGGACAGGGAGCGTCCACACCTTC,NA,TRBJ1-2,14,TRBV6-5,TRBD1
CASSQISRTSGNNEQFF,TGCGCCAGCAGCCAAATTTCACGGACTAGCGGAAACAATGAGCAGTTCTTC,NA,TRBJ2-1,17,TRBV5-1,TRBD2
CASSLGLDDSYEQYF,TGTGCCAGCAGCCTAGGACTGGACGACTCCTACGAGCAGTACTTC,NA,TRBJ2-7,15,TRBV5-4,NA
CASSVQGSYGYTF,TGTGCCAGCTCCGTCCAGGGGAGCTATGGCTACACCTTC,NA,TRBJ1-2,13,TRBV14,NA
CASSRKGTGGASGYTF,TGTGCCAGCAGCCGTAAAGGGACAGGGGGCGCCTCTGGCTACACCTTC,NA,TRBJ1-2,16,TRBV3-1/TRBV3-2,TRBD1
CASRFNSGGYTF,TGTGCCAGCAGGTTTAACAGTGGCGGCTACACCTTC,NA,TRBJ1-2,12,TRBV11-2,NA
CASSSVSSDTEAFF,TGTGCCTCCTCCTCCGTGAGTTCCGACACTGAAGCTTTCTTT,few,TRBJ1-1,14,TRBV30,NA
CASSSTTGSNGYTF,TGTGCCAGTAGTTCAACGACAGGGTCGAATGGCTACACCTTC,NA,TRBJ1-2,14,TRBV19,TRBD1
CASSRQGSNQPQHF,TGTGCCAGCAGCCGACAGGGGAGCAATCAGCCCCAGCATTTT,NA,TRBJ1-5,14,TRBV2,TRBD1
CASSPAEAGGPHSNQPQHF,TGCGCCAGCAGCCCAGCGGAGGCCGGAGGCCCACACAGCAATCAGCCCCAGCATTTT,NA,TRBJ1-5,19,TRBV5-1,NA
CASSPFRRGPTGELFF,TGTGCCAGCAGCCCATTCCGTAGGGGGCCCACCGGGGAGCTGTTTTTT,NA,TRBJ2-2,16,TRBV7-2,TRBD1
CASIDRSQGAFNEQFF,TGTGCCAGCATTGATAGGTCACAGGGGGCATTCAATGAGCAGTTCTTC,NA,TRBJ2-1,16,TRBV6-1,TRBD1
CASSPRPVLADSYEQYF,TGTGCCAGCAGCCCCAGACCGGTACTAGCGGATTCCTACGAGCAGTACTTC,few,TRBJ2-7,17,TRBV14,TRBD2